This T cell receptor beta chain appears in the sequencing data of a study of cytomegalovirus exposure and HLA in healthy donors. Study context: Out of 150 million to 200 million T cells, an earlier analysis found 117 million unique TCR beta sequences in total.

To note about this clone: Its specificity is not known.

Study observations and caveats: With later analysis, a missense DCLRE1C variant became linked to TCR beta V- and J-gene trimming. In a later analysis, HLA-associated beta chains showed higher expansion and lower generation probabilities than comparable chains.

60 Vbeta and 13 Jbeta primers were used in PCR. This table comes from immunoSEQ multiplex PCR, and its TCRdb copy is limited to in-frame clones, with some not included. The data show roughly 160,000 clones, approximately 83% seen once. The TCR was taken from a man aged 18-30 years in good health and CMV-seropositive. The sample was PBMCs.

CDR3 in amino acids: CASSYSGAAEAFF. The CDR3 region has the DNA TGTGCCAGCAGTTACTCAGGGGCCGCTGAAGCTTTCTTT. This rearrangement joins TRBV6-6 to TRBJ1-1; D perhaps matches TRBD1 (5 bases). Trimming left V 0 bases short and J 6 bases short, with 8 bases between. CDR1 MNHNY and CDR2 SVGAGI come from the germline V gene (reference sequence). The CDR3 covers 13 residues.